This T cell receptor (beta chain) was profiled in a study of blood T cell repertoires in COVID-19. Study details: The United States, Italy and Spain supplied acute and convalescent COVID-19 samples. In each case, the material was cDNA or gDNA derived from T cells, B-cell-depleted T cells, or PBMCs.

The germline gives CDR1 LGHNA, CDR2 YSLEER. Deletions cut 3 bases from V and 1 base from J, with 9 bases between. There are 14 residues in the CDR3. Study processing details: Reference gene primer amplification gave estimated nucleated cell counts. Method: immunoSEQ multiplex PCR; TCRdb's copy keeps in-frame clones and lacks some. V and J calls plus clone size are reproduced from that table; the DNA served to infer D and trimming. The data hold 40,000 to 50,000 clones, with around 86% observed a single time. Sequenced: peripheral blood. V and J are TRBV4-3 and TRBJ1-1; possibly TRBD1 for D (5 bases). The TCR sequence derives from a human donor in a cohort sampled during active COVID-19. CDR3 bases: TGCGCCAGCAGCCAGGTGGGGGGGAACACTGAAGCTTTCTTT. Protein sequence: CASSQVGGNTEAFF.